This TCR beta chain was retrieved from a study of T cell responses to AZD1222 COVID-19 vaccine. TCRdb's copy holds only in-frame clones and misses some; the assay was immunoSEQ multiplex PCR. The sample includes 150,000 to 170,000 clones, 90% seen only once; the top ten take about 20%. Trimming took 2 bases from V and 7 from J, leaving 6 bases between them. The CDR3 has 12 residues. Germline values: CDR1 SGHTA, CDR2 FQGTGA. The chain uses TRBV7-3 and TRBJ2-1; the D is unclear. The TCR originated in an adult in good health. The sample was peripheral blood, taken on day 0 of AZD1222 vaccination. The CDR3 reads CASSLGKNEQFF. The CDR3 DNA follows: TGTGCCAGCAGCTTAGGGAAGAATGAGCAGTTCTTC.